Listed below are T cell receptor beta chains from one sample, sequenced in a study of T cells in Graves' hyperthyroidism and ophthalmopathy. TCRdb itself ran the multiplex PCR reads through MiXCR, one entry per CDR3 protein. The table shows 600,000 to 900,000 distinct CDR3 sequences, with less than 20% occurring only once. Sequencing used blood. Receptor source: a man between 18 and 29 years old with Graves' hyperthyroidism. The conserved cysteine and the conserved F or W are not part of the CDR3 here. Clone size is stated in some rows and not others, as once, few, many or a class when expanded.

clone_size,cdr3_length,j_call,v_call,cdr3_aa
many,12,TRBJ2-1,TRBV30,AWTGMTPWDEQF
many,14,TRBJ2-1,TRBV7-8,ASSLQLTSGGNEQF
many,14,TRBJ1-5,TRBV12-5,ASGLVGQGGNQPQH
few,12,TRBJ2-1,TRBV6-5,ASSYPGSYNEQF
many,12,TRBJ2-3,TRBV3-1,ASTPGDRGNTQY
few,12,TRBJ2-7,TRBV10-3,AIAGRGGLYEQY
many,12,TRBJ2-1,TRBV28,ASKPAPGYNEQF
.,13,TRBJ2-1,TRBV5-6,ASSLGAGVSNEQF
.,10,TRBJ2-1,TRBV7-6,ASVSSGGEQF
many,9,TRBJ2-2,TRBV20-1,SAVWNGELF
many,15,TRBJ2-3,TRBV7-2,ASSLVHGGTRTDTQY
many,14,TRBJ2-3,TRBV6-1,ASSEAAGDSTDTQY
few,15,TRBJ2-1,TRBV28,ASSTTDRGPTYNEQF
.,15,TRBJ1-2,TRBV3-1,ASSQERRGHFNYGYT
few,12,TRBJ2-2,TRBV6-1,ASMRTRNTGELF
few,13,TRBJ1-6,TRBV2,ASSVGSSYNSPLH
.,13,TRBJ2-1,TRBV3-1,ASSQELGEDNEQF
many,11,TRBJ2-1,TRBV5-1,ASSSLGYNEQF
many,13,TRBJ2-7,TRBV28,ASRSSPGTGNEQY
many,13,TRBJ1-1,TRBV28,ASSPLHQMNTEAF
few,12,TRBJ2-2,TRBV28,ASAPMGSTGELF
few,9,TRBJ2-1,TRBV7-9,ASETGNEQF
.,8,TRBJ2-5,TRBV7-9,ASSPSRWD
many,12,TRBJ2-7,TRBV6-1,ASSEVQGPREQY
.,10,TRBJ2-7,TRBV10-3,ATTAGPYEQY
many,13,TRBJ2-1,TRBV24-1,ATSDWDRPYNEQF
many,11,TRBJ2-7,TRBV20-1,SARTVRTYEQY
few,14,TRBJ1-6,TRBV11-2,ASSSRLQGWNSPLH
few,12,TRBJ2-1,TRBV20-1,SARPGVSYNEQF
many,16,TRBJ1-5,TRBV28,ASTVLPGPKGGNQPQH
few,12,TRBJ2-2,TRBV2,ASSEEQVTGELF
many,11,TRBJ1-2,TRBV7-9,ASSLKDVYGYT
many,12,TRBJ2-3,TRBV28,ASSLYGSTDTQY
many,9,TRBJ2-4,TRBV2,ASSRRNIQY
.,13,TRBJ1-2,TRBV14,ASSQDYGTGGGYT
many,13,TRBJ1-6,TRBV2,ASSERRPPGSPLH
many,12,TRBJ1-4,TRBV11-2,ASSAGQGDEKLF
few,9,TRBJ1-2,TRBV10-3,AISGQKGYT
many,11,TRBJ1-5,TRBV2,ASSGEGGQPQH
many,11,TRBJ2-7,TRBV6-2/TRBV6-3,ASSYSGVYEQY
few,11,TRBJ1-1,TRBV2,ASSDDRNTEAF
many,16,TRBJ2-3,TRBV27,ASTRQEREGRDTDTQY
few,13,TRBJ2-5,TRBV2,ASRLAGGAEETQY
many,14,TRBJ2-1,TRBV28,ASSSTGTGGGDEQF
many,12,TRBJ2-7,TRBV12-3/TRBV12-4,ASRDPRSSYEQY
many,12,TRBJ1-2,TRBV6-2/TRBV6-3,ASTRGGSSYGYT
many,12,TRBJ2-1,TRBV2,ASSVTWTYNEQF
.,13,TRBJ2-5,TRBV2,ASSAERGGRETQY
many,13,TRBJ2-1,TRBV30,AWSVVAGGYNEQF
many,13,TRBJ1-2,TRBV28,ASSLAQGPSYGYT
few,10,TRBJ2-7,TRBV9,ASSVGGSEQY
.,14,TRBJ2-1,TRBV20-1,SARSLSGSSYNEQF
many,11,TRBJ1-1,TRBV10-3,AIKVAVETEAF
few,13,TRBJ2-5,TRBV18,ASSPRRGQGETQY
many,13,TRBJ2-7,TRBV10-3,AISGISGAFSEQY